A single sample is the source of the 24 T cell receptor beta chains below, sequenced in a study of identical twins. Each CDR3 protein gets one entry after TCRdb re-called the 5' RACE reads with MiXCR. This repertoire shows some 690,000 distinct CDR3 sequences, 21% found once; its top ten account for around 4.5%. This sample also appeared in a second study, on T cells expressing NK-cell markers.

The specimen was PBMCs. These receptors came from a young woman in good health.

This clonotype was recorded many times. The chain employs TRBV5-8 and TRBJ1-3, with D possibly TRBD1 on 5 matching bases. This CDR3 region has 15 residues. Germline V gene data show CDR1 as SGHTS and CDR2 as YDEGEE. V lost 3 bases, J lost 7 bases, and 17 bases lay in between. CDR3 sequence: CASSWDLGLGNTIYF. CDR3 nucleotides: TGTGCCAGCAGCTGGGACCTGGGGCTGGGTAACACCATATATTTT.

There are many counts of this clonotype. This chain connects TRBV20-1 to TRBJ1-2; D is perhaps TRBD1 (5 bases). Germline V lookup: CDR1 DFQATT, CDR2 SNEGSKA (reference sequence). The CDR3 has 15 residues. V was cut by 3 bases and J by 7 bases, with 21 bases left in between. CDR3 DNA: TGCAGTGCTAGCATGGCAGGGCCTTTGGTAGGTGGCTACACCTTC. Residues: CSASMAGPLVGGYTF.

The chain couples TRBV18 to TRBJ2-6; D may correspond to TRBD1 or TRBD2 (6 bases each). V shed 2 bases and J shed 1 base, with 15 bases lying between them. This CDR3 region has 18 residues. Germline V gene sequence: CDR1 KGHSH, CDR2 LQKENI. CDR3 in amino acids: CASSPIPGASSGANVLTF. CDR3 bases: TGTGCCAGCTCACCAATCCCGGGGGCCTCTTCTGGGGCCAACGTCCTGACTTTC.

This chain uses TRBV7-6 with TRBJ2-3, with 7 bases fitting TRBD1. The CDR3 totals 15 residues. V gave up 4 bases and J gave up 7 bases; unmatched junction bases: 11. The germline CDR1 and CDR2 sequences are SGHVS and FNYEAQ. CDR3 in DNA: TGTGCCAGCAGCTCGTCTGACAGGGTGATTCATACGCAGTATTTT. It is translated as CASSSSDRVIHTQYF.

This clonotype was found a few times. This rearrangement joins TRBV12-3 or TRBV12-4 to TRBJ2-5; tentative D call: TRBD1 (8 bases). Trimming left V 8 bases short and J 2 bases short, with 21 bases between. This CDR3 is built from 16 residues. CDR3 residues: CASPSGGQATQETQYF. The CDR3 DNA is TGTGCCAGCCCCTCGGGGGGACAGGCCACTCAAGAGACCCAGTACTTC.

In its sample, this clonotype was seen a few times. The rearrangement joins TRBV27 to TRBJ2-7; the match to TRBD2 covers 8 bases. With V trimmed by 1 base and J by 2 bases, 7 bases remained unmatched. The V gene's germline CDR1 is MNHEY and CDR2 SMNVEV (reference sequence). The CDR3 is 16 amino acids. Here the CDR3 reads CASSLYSLAAPYEQYF. In nucleotides, the CDR3 is TGTGCCAGCAGTTTATATTCACTAGCGGCCCCCTACGAGCAGTACTTC.

This clonotype has ten or more counts. V usage is TRBV14 and J usage is TRBJ2-3; D possibly matches TRBD1 or TRBD2 (5 bases each). The germline CDR1 and CDR2 sequences are SGHDN and FVKESK. The V gene lost 1 base and the J gene lost 6 bases, with 14 bases spanning the gap. The CDR3 runs to 15 residues. Written as DNA, the CDR3 is TGTGCCAGCAGCCAAGGGGACCTAAACAAGGATACGCAGTATTTT. Protein: CASSQGDLNKDTQYF.

This clonotype occurred many times. This chain links TRBV3-1 with TRBJ2-5, with D unresolved. V dropped 4 bases and J dropped 1 base, with 4 bases sitting between them. Germline CDR1 reads LGHDT; CDR2 reads YNNKEL (reference sequence). This CDR3 is 12 amino acids long. CDR3 sequence reads: CASSRFQETQYF. CDR3 in DNA: TGTGCCAGCAGCCGGTTCCAAGAGACCCAGTACTTC.

The CDR3: CASSGQPGTVEQYF. CDR3 in DNA: TGTGCCAGCAGTGGACAGCCCGGGACGGTAGAGCAGTACTTC. The chain uses TRBV12-3 or TRBV12-4 and TRBJ2-7; possible D gene TRBD1, 6 bases. The CDR3 consists of 14 residues. V lost 5 bases, J lost 7 bases, and 18 bases lay in between.

The V and J genes are TRBV9 and TRBJ2-1, with 8 bases that match TRBD2. The V and J ends lost 3 bases and 6 bases, in that order; junction bases with no gene match: 5. CDR3 length equals 14 residues. Germline values: CDR1 SGDLS, CDR2 YYNGEE. The CDR3 loop is CASSASGRSNEQFF. CDR3 bases: TGTGCCAGCAGCGCTAGCGGGCGGTCCAATGAGCAGTTCTTC.

This clonotype was observed a few times. V usage is TRBV24-1 and J usage is TRBJ2-2, with TRBD1 matching 8 bases. Germline CDR1 is KGHDR and CDR2 is SFDVKD. The CDR3 totals 14 residues. Trimming cost V 4 bases and J 6 bases; bases outside gene matches: 3. DNA of the CDR3: TGTGCCACCAGTGAACCGACAGGGGCCGGGGAGCTGTTTTTT. Translation: CATSEPTGAGELFF.

The table lists this clonotype with a few counts. J is TRBJ2-2 and V is TRBV5-1; 9 nucleotides agree with TRBD2. Looked up from germline, CDR1 is SGHRS and CDR2 is YFSETQ. CDR3 size: 15 residues. Trimming removed 2 bases from V and 5 bases from J; junction bases left unmatched: 4. The CDR3 nucleotides read TGCGCCAGCAGCTTTAGCGGGAGTGGTACCGGGGAGCTGTTTTTT. Protein sequence: CASSFSGSGTGELFF. Variable domain in full (rest from reference TRBV5-1 and TRBJ2-2): KAGVTQTPRYLIKTRGQQVTLSCSPISGHRSVSWYQQTPGQGLQFLFEYFSETQRNKGNFPGRFSGRQFSNSRSEMNVSTLELGDSALYLCASSFSGSGTGELFFGEGSRLTVL.

This sequence joins TRBV20-1 and TRBJ2-3; D is unclear. The V gene's germline CDR1 is DFQATT and CDR2 SNEGSKA (reference sequence). CDR3 size: 14 residues. The V gene lost 5 bases and the J gene lost 0 bases, with 12 bases spanning the gap. CDR3 amino acids: CSAPPDGSTDTQYF. The CDR3, as DNA: TGCAGTGCTCCCCCCGACGGTAGCACAGATACGCAGTATTTT.

The V and J genes are TRBV4-3 and TRBJ2-5; TRBD1 agrees at 10 bases. After removal of 3 bases from V and 2 bases from J, the junction contained 3 bases not matched to a gene. This CDR3 is 15 amino acids long. Germline V gives CDR1 LGHNA, CDR2 YSLEER. CDR3 region: CASSQMDRGQETQYF. CDR3 nucleotide sequence: TGCGCCAGCAGCCAGATGGACAGGGGGCAAGAGACCCAGTACTTC.

This clonotype was seen only a few times. For the CDR3, the DNA is TGCGCCAGCAGCTTGGAGACAGGTGGGGCCACCTACGAGCAGTACTTC. This translates into CASSLETGGATYEQYF. V and J are TRBV5-1 and TRBJ2-7; D might be TRBD1 (6 bases). CDR3 length: 16 amino acids. Germline values: CDR1 SGHRS, CDR2 YFSETQ. The V and J ends lost 0 bases and 2 bases respectively, with 15 bases between them.

The chain employs TRBV7-9 and TRBJ1-5; 9 nucleotides line up with TRBD1. The CDR3 sequence is 15 residues long. The junction had 3 bases not matched to a gene; V was cut back by 3 bases and J by 3 bases. Per germline, CDR1 SEHNR and CDR2 FQNEAQ (reference sequence). CDR3 loop: CASSFTGGPNQPQHF. The CDR3 coding sequence is TGTGCCAGCAGCTTTACAGGGGGCCCCAATCAGCCCCAGCATTTT.

This clonotype came up a few times. V and J are TRBV20-1 and TRBJ1-1; TRBD1 agrees at 7 bases. V gave up 1 base and J gave up 5 bases; unmatched junction bases: 7. The CDR3 is 14 amino acids. The germline gives CDR1 DFQATT, CDR2 SNEGSKA (reference sequence). The CDR3 is CSARVQGGRTEAFF. The CDR3 DNA follows: TGCAGTGCTAGAGTACAAGGGGGCCGAACTGAAGCTTTCTTT.

This clonotype was seen only a few times. This chain uses TRBV12-3 or TRBV12-4 with TRBJ2-7; D ambiguous. This CDR3 is built from 12 residues. The ends were cut back, 4 bases at V and 7 bases at J, with 11 bases in the middle. Written as DNA, the CDR3 is TGTGCCAGCAGTTCGGCTAAACGGGAGCAGTACTTC. It yields the protein CASSSAKREQYF.

This clonotype has a handful of counts. The chain combines TRBV18 with TRBJ2-7, with 7 bases that match TRBD1. With 5 bases clipped from V and 3 bases from J, the junction kept 13 bases outside the gene matches. The CDR3 is 16 residues long. The germline V gene encodes CDR1 KGHSH and CDR2 LQKENI. This CDR3 reads CASSSRRQGLYYEQYF. CDR3 nucleotide sequence: TGTGCCAGCTCATCCCGCCGACAGGGTCTCTACTACGAGCAGTACTTC.

Remarks on this clonotype: The junction and the germline gene differ at one end; a read error may be behind it. The chain links TRBV15 to TRBJ2-3; 7 nucleotides line up with TRBD2. From germline, CDR1 is LNHNV and CDR2 YYDKDF (reference sequence). There are 16 residues in the CDR3. The CDR3 reads CATSRETGGSTDTQYF. CDR3 nucleotides: TGTGCCACCAGCAGAGAAACGGGGGGTAGCACAGATACACAGTATTTT.

V gene TRBV12-3 or TRBV12-4 combines with J gene TRBJ2-1, with 7 positions matching TRBD2. The trim removed 5 bases at V and 3 bases at J, leaving 7 bases unmatched. This CDR3 region has 15 residues. CDR3 DNA: TGTGCCAGCAGTCCCGGACTAGGTTTCTACAATGAGCAGTTCTTC. Encoded protein: CASSPGLGFYNEQFF.

This clonotype has a handful of counts. This chain joins TRBV10-3 and TRBJ2-3, with TRBD2 matching 10 bases. The V gene end was trimmed by 10 bases and the J gene end by 4 bases; junction bases not matched to a gene: 14. Germline CDR1 is ENHRY and CDR2 is SYGVKD. This CDR3 has 16 amino acids. CDR3 amino acids: CATHRLAGVEADTQYF. The CDR3, as DNA: TGTGCCACGCACCGTCTAGCGGGGGTAGAGGCAGATACGCAGTATTTT.

The rearrangement uses TRBV12-3 or TRBV12-4 and TRBJ2-5, with a tentative D call TRBD1 (7 bases). This CDR3 is built from 18 residues. Trimming took off 11 bases at V and 2 bases at J, with 30 bases between the two ends. The CDR3 nucleotides read TGTGCCTTCATCACACCACCCCCCTTGACAGGGAGGCAAGAGACCCAGTACTTC. Its protein is CAFITPPPLTGRQETQYF.

Only a few counts were recorded for this clonotype. CDR3 in amino acids: CASSPGTSGELGQFF. In nucleotides, the CDR3 is TGCGCCAGCAGCCCCGGGACTAGCGGGGAGCTGGGGCAGTTCTTC. The chain couples TRBV5-1 to TRBJ2-1, with 13 bases lining up with TRBD2. The V segment lost 4 bases and the J segment 12 bases; nucleotides outside the gene matches: 10. The CDR3 is made up of 15 amino acids. Germline-derived CDR1 and CDR2 are SGHRS and YFSETQ.